This T cell receptor beta chain was recovered during a study of memory CD4+ T cells and cytomegalovirus serostatus (dated by TCRdb to 2018 to 2020). Turning to the overall study: The cohort comprised roughly 35 healthy Belgian adults, 9 CMV seropositive and about 25 CMV seronegative. To replicate a published TCR-based CMV serostatus classifier, the study sequenced CD4+ memory TCRbeta repertoires from a Belgian cohort whose cytomegalovirus serostatus was known.

V was cut back by 3 bases and J by 5 bases, leaving a gap of 15 bases between them. Taken from cysteine to phenylalanine, the CDR3 has 15 residues. Only the CDR3 region is kept as DNA, spanning 45 bases read in frame from base 1. CDR1 and CDR2 are drawn from the germline V gene: SGHDN, FVKESK. The Quick-DNA Microprep Kit was used to extract genomic DNA from the sorted cells. TCRbeta DNA was amplified with the immunoSEQ hsTCRbeta kit following the manufacturer's protocol. An Illumina MiSeq instrument was used to sequence the TCRbeta libraries. Per the source publication's procedure: Following removal of out-of-frame sequences, 2.2 million or so distinct TCRbeta sequences were retained, with an average of roughly 62,000 per individual. Each individual was scored using the number of some 150 previously reported CMV-associated TCRbeta sequences that the individual carried and the total number of productive distinct TCRbeta sequences. A beta-binomial model was reimplemented in Python, and scikit-learn random forests with default parameters were trained on data from the US cohort. Classifier performance on the Belgian cohort was reported as the median AUC with percentile confidence intervals calculated over 10,000 bootstrap iterations. TCRdb re-hosts the immuneACCESS table, in-frame sequences only. Its copies lack some clones; in the studies checked, an unresolved V gene accounts for under half of them, and the cause for the rest is not known. The DNA gave D and trimming, while V, J and clone size come from that table. The sample table lists fewer than 75,000 clones, roughly four fifths of them with a count of one. Less than 0.9% of the sample is held by the ten biggest clonotypes.

Comment on this clone: Its antigen is unknown. Within one base of it there is no much larger clone, and no base qualities were kept.

The full study reports these points: CMV serostatus prediction reached a median bootstrapped AUC of roughly 0.96 with the original framework and just under 0.93 with a US-trained random forest. On the Belgian cohort, the classifier built on the original framework reached a median bootstrapped AUC of around 0.95, with a 95% CI of 0.76-1.00. Only CD4+CD45RO+ memory cells were sequenced, unlike the original study, which covered naive and memory CD4+ and CD8+ populations. The results were interpreted as suggesting that the CMV-associated TCR signature is largely present in the CD4+ memory repertoire. Of under 200 previously reported CMV-associated TCRbeta sequences, 55 to 75 appeared in the CD4+ memory repertoires, each in one to five individuals.

Single viable CD3+CD4+CD8-CD45RO+ cells were sorted as memory CD4+ T cells on a FACSAria II. CMV serostatus was assessed using a Roche Elecsys assay, by which serum IgG against CMV pp150, pp28, p38 and p52 was detected. Once the samples were thawed, total CD4+ T cells were enriched through positive selection using CD4 magnetic microbeads. The samples came from a separate study whose specific focus was interrogating the CD4+ T cell memory repertoire. Following standard operating procedures, peripheral blood mononuclear cells were isolated and cryopreserved, while serum was kept at -80 degrees C. The staining used CD3-PerCP (BW264/56), CD4-APC (RPA-T4), CD45RO-PE (UCHT1) and CD8-Pacific Orange (3B5) antibodies, and Sytox blue was used to exclude non-viable cells.

The receptor was derived from an adult in good health and CMV-seronegative. Sequenced material: memory CD4+ T cells from blood. The chain uses TRBV14 and TRBJ2-3, with a tentative D gene TRBD1 over 7 matching bases. The nucleotides read TGTGCCAGCAGCCAGTTGACAGGGCGGGGAGATACGCAGTATTTT. It translates as CASSQLTGRGDTQYF.